The TCR beta chain under discussion was sequenced for a study of regulatory T cells in long-lasting Graves disease. Arm-PCR of CDR3 regions and iRepertoire HTBI primers were used to build TCR beta libraries. MiXCR was run by TCRdb on the multiplex PCR reads, yielding one entry per CDR3 protein. Of around 450,000 distinct CDR3 sequences in the sample, under 15% were seen once. Germline V gene lookup returns CDR1 SGHNT and CDR2 YENEEA. Trimming stripped 0 bases from V and 5 bases from J, with 4 bases between. The CDR3 totals 12 residues. In its sample, this clonotype was seen many times. What it binds is unknown. Time point here: newly diagnosed GD, antithyroid drugs for less than 3 months. With RNA extracted from PBMCs as input, the TCR library was made. Enrollment of patients was through an endocrinology department in Xi'an, China. Study findings and constraints: For persistent Graves' patients, TCR diversity was lower than for newly diagnosed ones.

A further study also used this sample, focusing on T cells in Graves' hyperthyroidism and ophthalmopathy. That report notes: A first-round RT-PCR of the TCR CDR3 used the HTBI primer set. The model foresaw ophthalmopathy a median around 6 months prior to onset.

The chain links TRBV11-3 to TRBJ1-1, with D unresolved. Sample: peripheral blood mononuclear cells (PBMCs), taken at new diagnosis, from a patient treated with antithyroid drugs. The source of this sequence is a woman aged 25 to 39 with Graves disease. The CDR3 here is CASSLDQTEAFF. Written as DNA, the CDR3 is TGTGCCAGCAGCTTAGATCAGACTGAAGCTTTCTTT.